The sequence of this TCR beta chain was determined in a study of cytomegalovirus exposure and HLA in healthy donors. Findings and limits, study-wide: A list of 164 TCR beta chains associated with cytomegalovirus was given. About 90% or about 30% of the time was how often most TCR beta V segments were productive, according to an earlier analysis. In the analysis, some V segments, TRBV6-2 and TRBV6-3 included, were excluded as indistinguishable.

Worth noting for this clone: The antigen remains unidentified.

The germline V gene encodes CDR1 LNHNV and CDR2 YYDKDF (reference sequence). V was pared by 2 bases and J by 16 bases, with 13 bases of the junction left unmatched. There are 14 residues in the CDR3. 13 Jbeta primers and 60 Vbeta primers were used for the PCR. Profiled with immunoSEQ multiplex PCR; TCRdb holds only in-frame clones, not every one. The table has some 180,000 clones, around 70% seen once. The chain links TRBV15 to TRBJ2-1, with 8 nucleotides matching TRBD2. Sequenced: PBMCs. The clonotype originates from a male donor in good health and CMV-seronegative. CDR3 sequence (DNA): TGTGCCACCAGCAGACCACCTACCGGGACTAGACACTTCTTC. Protein sequence: CATSRPPTGTRHFF.